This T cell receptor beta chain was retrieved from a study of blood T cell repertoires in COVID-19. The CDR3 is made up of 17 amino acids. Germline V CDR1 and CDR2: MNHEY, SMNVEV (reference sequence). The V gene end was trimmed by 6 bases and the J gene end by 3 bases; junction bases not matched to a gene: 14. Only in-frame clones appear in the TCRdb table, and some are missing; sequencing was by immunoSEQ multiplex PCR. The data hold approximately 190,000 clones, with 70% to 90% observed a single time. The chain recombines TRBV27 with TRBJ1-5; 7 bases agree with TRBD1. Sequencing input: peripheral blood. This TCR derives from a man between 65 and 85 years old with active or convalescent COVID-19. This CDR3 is CASRPIQGRGNNQPQHF. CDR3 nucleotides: TGTGCCAGCAGGCCGATACAGGGGCGCGGGAACAATCAGCCCCAGCATTTT.